The rows below give T cell receptor beta chains drawn from one sample of a study of T cell repertoires in ileal Crohn's disease. Data came from immunoSEQ multiplex PCR; TCRdb stores just in-frame clones and leaves some out. The data hold about 17,000 clones, with 72% observed a single time. Sample: ileal tissue. The receptors were sampled from an adult with Crohn's disease. CDR3s include the opening cysteine and the closing phenylalanine or tryptophan. The D gene is left open where the match is weak. Rows may omit the clone size; those that give it use once, few, many or a size class.

cdr3_nt,cdr3_aa,clone_size,cdr3_length,v_call,j_call,d_call
TGTGCCAGTAGTATTTCAGCGGGGGGCAAAGAGACCCAGTACTTC,CASSISAGGKETQYF,-,15,TRBV19,TRBJ2-5,TRBD2
TGTGCCACCAATAAACAGGGTCTGGATCAGCCCCAGCATTTT,CATNKQGLDQPQHF,-,14,TRBV15,TRBJ1-5,-
TGTGCCTGGAGTTTCCGGGACACAGAGGGCTACACCTTC,CAWSFRDTEGYTF,-,13,TRBV30,TRBJ1-2,-
TGTGCCAGCAGACTGGGACTAGCGGGAGTGGCCTACAATGAGCAGTTCTTC,CASRLGLAGVAYNEQFF,-,17,TRBV28,TRBJ2-1,TRBD2
TGCAGCGTATATACAGGGGCGGTTGAGCAGTTCTTC,CSVYTGAVEQFF,-,12,TRBV29-1,TRBJ2-1,TRBD1
TGTGCCTGGAGTGTAGGGGCGGCCCAAGAGACCCAGTACTTC,CAWSVGAAQETQYF,few,14,TRBV30,TRBJ2-5,-
TGTGCCAGCAGGGTCAGGGGGCTCGGAAATACGCAGTATTTT,CASRVRGLGNTQYF,-,14,TRBV19,TRBJ2-3,TRBD1
TGTGCCAGCAGTTACTCTGGTCCCGGTGGTGTCCAGTACTTC,CASSYSGPGGVQYF,few,14,TRBV6-5,TRBJ2-5,-
TGTGCCAGCAGCGTAGGGACTAGTGCTAGTCACGAGCAGTACTTC,CASSVGTSASHEQYF,-,15,TRBV9,TRBJ2-7,TRBD2
TGTGCCAGCAGTGAAGGCGGGAGGGCTTTCTTT,CASSEGGRAFF,-,11,TRBV2,TRBJ1-1,-
TGTGCCAGTATGTCCTCGGAGACAGGGTATGGGGATCAGCCCCAGCATTTT,CASMSSETGYGDQPQHF,-,17,TRBV19,TRBJ1-5,TRBD1
TGTGCCAGCAGCCACACAGGGGCCTCCTACGAGCAGTACTTC,CASSHTGASYEQYF,-,14,TRBV6-1,TRBJ2-7,TRBD1
TGTGCCAGTAGTATGAGTCTAGCGGGGGGAGTGGGGCACAATGAGCAGTTCTTC,CASSMSLAGGVGHNEQFF,-,18,TRBV19,TRBJ2-1,TRBD2
TGCGCCAGCGCCTCGGGACTCCGCACAGATACGCAGTATTTT,CASASGLRTDTQYF,-,14,TRBV5-1,TRBJ2-3,-
TGTGCCAGCAGCCCCTCCTTGGGGACAGGGAAGAATGAGCAGTTCTTC,CASSPSLGTGKNEQFF,-,16,TRBV5-4,TRBJ2-1,TRBD1
TGTGCCAGCTCACCATCCCGGCCAGGAAATAATGAAAAACTGTTTTTT,CASSPSRPGNNEKLFF,once,16,TRBV18,TRBJ1-4,-
TGTGCCAGTCGTTTGGGCTTAAATTCACCCCTCCACTTT,CASRLGLNSPLHF,-,13,TRBV19,TRBJ1-6,-
TGCAGCGTTGGAGGACAGGGGGTATTTACCTTC,CSVGGQGVFTF,-,11,TRBV29-1,TRBJ1-2,TRBD1
TGCGCCAGCAGCTTAGACCGGGACAGGGGGTGGGGGACTCCGAACACTGAAGCTTTCTTT,CASSLDRDRGWGTPNTEAFF,-,20,TRBV5-1,TRBJ1-1,TRBD1
TGCGCCAGCACCCTAGCGGGAGGAGCAGATACGCAGTATTTT,CASTLAGGADTQYF,few,14,TRBV5-1,TRBJ2-3,TRBD2
TGTGCCAGCAGTTTATTGCCAGGGGGAAGCACTGAAGCTTTCTTT,CASSLLPGGSTEAFF,-,15,TRBV28,TRBJ1-1,TRBD1
TGTGCTAGTGGTTTGGGGACTAGCAACTACGAGCAGTACTTC,CASGLGTSNYEQYF,once,14,TRBV12-5,TRBJ2-7,TRBD2
TGTGCCAGTAGTATGACAGGGGTTGACTACACCTTC,CASSMTGVDYTF,-,12,TRBV19,TRBJ1-2,TRBD1
TGTGCCAGCCACAGGGGGAATGAAAAACTGTTTTTT,CASHRGNEKLFF,-,12,TRBV7-9,TRBJ1-4,TRBD1
TGTGCCAGCAGTGAGGGCAGACAAGCTTTCTTT,CASSEGRQAFF,-,11,TRBV6-1,TRBJ1-1,-
TGCAGCGATACTCGCGGGACAGGGAACTATGGCTACACCTTC,CSDTRGTGNYGYTF,-,14,TRBV29-1,TRBJ1-2,TRBD1
TGCAGCTTACGACAGGGGGATGGCTACACCTTC,CSLRQGDGYTF,-,11,TRBV29-1,TRBJ1-2,TRBD1
TGTGCCAGCAGTGAAGCAGGCGGGAGTTTCTACAATGAGCAGTTCTTC,CASSEAGGSFYNEQFF,few,16,TRBV6-1,TRBJ2-1,TRBD2
TGTGCCAGTATCCGGAACAGGGGGCAGGGTAACTATGGCTACACCTTC,CASIRNRGQGNYGYTF,few,16,TRBV19,TRBJ1-2,TRBD1
TGTGCCTGGAGTACCCCCTTTAGCGGGAGGCCCCGCCTGCAGTACTTC,CAWSTPFSGRPRLQYF,-,16,TRBV30,TRBJ2-7,TRBD2
TGCGCCAGCAGCTTGGGCGGCGGGATCGACGAGCAGTACTTC,CASSLGGGIDEQYF,-,14,TRBV5-1,TRBJ2-7,-
TGCGCCAGCAGCCGAAGGTCTAGCGGGGGGGGCTACGAGCAGTACTTC,CASSRRSSGGGYEQYF,-,16,TRBV4-1,TRBJ2-7,TRBD2
TGTGCCAGCACGGACCGGGACTGGCATTCAATCTTC,CASTDRDWHSIF,-,12,TRBV2,TRBJ2-1,-
TGTGCCAGCAGCTTAGGACACCTGAACACTGAAGCTTTCTTT,CASSLGHLNTEAFF,once,14,TRBV11-1,TRBJ1-1,-
TGTGCCTGGAGTGTAGGTGGGAGTGGAGGGAGGCAGTACTTC,CAWSVGGSGGRQYF,-,14,TRBV30,TRBJ2-7,-
TGCGCCAGCAGCCAATCCTTGACAGGGGGAACCTACGAGCAGTACTTC,CASSQSLTGGTYEQYF,-,16,TRBV4-3,TRBJ2-7,TRBD1
TGTGCCAGCAGTGTCGGACTAGCGGGGGGACCCCCCCCGTATTTT,CASSVGLAGGPPPYF,-,15,TRBV6-1,TRBJ2-3,TRBD2
TGCGCCAGCAGCCGACTACTATCAACTAATGAAAAACTGTTTTTT,CASSRLLSTNEKLFF,once,15,TRBV4-1,TRBJ1-4,-
TGTGCCAGCAGTTACTCCAGGCCCGAGCAGTACTTC,CASSYSRPEQYF,-,12,TRBV6-6,TRBJ2-7,-
TGTGCCAGCAGTTTAGCGGTTAGCTCCTACAATGAGCAGTTCTTC,CASSLAVSSYNEQFF,-,15,TRBV6-1,TRBJ2-1,-
TGTGCCAGCAGTGCTAGGGGACTAGCGGGAGCTAATGAGCAGTTCTTC,CASSARGLAGANEQFF,-,16,TRBV2,TRBJ2-1,TRBD2